This record covers a single T cell receptor beta chain. This clonotype was observed many times. The clone's antigen remains unknown. Base qualities are not at hand, and no much larger clone is one base apart. The study was a case-control design nested within a healthcare worker cohort in London, UK, with weekly nasopharyngeal swab PCR tests and blood sampling. Healthcare workers were recruited between 23 and 31 March 2020, during the week of the UK lockdown, and were followed weekly for up to about 16 weeks. The CDR3 covers 12 residues, taking in both the cysteine and the phenylalanine. Left in the record is the CDR3 DNA by itself, 36 bases read in frame from the first base. The CDR1 and CDR2 encoded by the germline V gene are ENHRY and SYGVKD. The trim is 11 bases for V and 1 base for J, with a gap of 6 bases between the germline ends. The data stem from a study of early T cells in non-severe SARS-CoV-2 infection (dated by TCRdb to the early 2020s). Concerning the study at large: Because TCR sequencing relied on bulk RNA taken from unsorted whole blood, pairing of alpha and beta chains was not possible.

Points the paper makes about the study in general: VDJdb matching was skewed toward anti-spike CD8 responses and likely underestimated virus-specific expansions by missing private and CD4 specificities.

The library was generated by 5' RACE. Instrument on record: NextSeq 500. In the TCR library protocol, unique molecular identifiers were attached to individual cDNA molecules to correct for PCR bias and sequencing error. Both TCR alpha and beta chains were sequenced, and tight co-correlation was observed between alpha and beta sequence abundances in each sample. In the paper's pipeline: Decombinator V4 was used to annotate TCR sequences for V gene, J gene and CDR3. Expanded TCRs were defined as changing significantly between any two time points under a Poisson model with p below 0.0001. TCR abundances were normalised to the total number of TCRs sequenced per sample and expressed as counts per million. TRAV1-2 paired with TRAJ12, TRAJ20 or TRAJ33 defined MAIT TCRs, while TRAV10 paired with TRAJ18 defined iNKT TCRs. A search of VDJdb, accessed on 1 November 2021, was run for TCRs annotated to CMV, EBV and SARS-CoV-2, with TCRs annotated for multiple antigens excluded. The public reads were reanalyzed by TCRdb: fastp trimming at Q25, MiXCR alignment, in-frame beta chains only. Every CDR3 protein is listed once, alongside the most common genes and DNA of its rows. TCRdb's processing, not the study's, gives the V and J calls here. Recorded for this sample are around 35,000 distinct CDR3 sequences; around 6.5% of them occurred a single time. About 5% of the sample is taken by the ten largest.

The clonotype originates from an adult who was a healthcare worker with PCR-confirmed SARS-CoV-2 infection or an uninfected control (not recorded which). Sequenced material: whole blood. The V gene is TRBV10-3 and the J gene is TRBJ2-6; too little of a D gene remains to name it. The CDR3 protein sequence reads: CAVTSGANVLTF. The nucleotides read TGTGCCGTCACTTCTGGGGCCAACGTCCTGACTTTC.